This T cell receptor beta chain was sequenced in a study of T cells in Graves' hyperthyroidism and ophthalmopathy (dated by TCRdb to between 2018 and 2021). Background on the whole study: Peripheral blood was sampled at the time of initial diagnosis, prior to any treatment. A discovery cohort of about a hundred patients, roughly 43 with Graves' ophthalmopathy and fewer than 65 with stable Graves' hyperthyroidism, was used to find distinguishing TCR V-J signatures. Prospective prediction of ophthalmopathy was tested in an independent validation cohort of 18 to 20 hyperthyroidism patients and around 16 patients who later progressed to ophthalmopathy. The 95 to 100 discovery patients were randomly divided into training and test sets at a 7:3 ratio. In roughly six Graves' hyperthyroidism patients, the study also compared T-cell repertoires from thyroid tissue with T-cell repertoires from blood. Following sampling, methimazole starting at 30 mg daily was given to hyperthyroidism patients, and high-dose intravenous methylprednisolone was given to ophthalmopathy patients. According to the paper, TCR Vbeta CDR3 sequencing was carried out on 135 peripheral blood samples, which came from under 50 ophthalmopathy, about 75 hyperthyroidism and about 17 progressor patients.

There are a few counts of this clonotype. What this receptor recognizes is not known. The input lacks base qualities; no much larger clone sits a single base away. The TCR beta CDR3 regions were amplified from the RNA transcripts. The first round of RT-PCR for the TCR CDR3 was performed with the HTBI primer set and the Qiagen OneStep RT-PCR kit. Libraries were constructed in a second round of multiplex PCR, after which size selection and purification were performed. Libraries were sequenced paired-end with 100 bp reads on an Illumina HiSeq2000. As for the authors' bioinformatics: SOAPnuke was used to process the raw data, removing reads that contained adapters or uncalled bases, had a mean Phred below 15, or lacked an exact match to the constant primer or identifier. High-quality paired reads were merged using COPE v1.2.5, and each unique nucleotide sequence was defined as a clonotype. MiTCR v1.1 was used to align clonotypes to the IMGT TRBV, TRBD and TRBJ reference segments. The analysis included only V-J combinations with a frequency above 0.0001, which together covered 98% to 99.2% of the repertoires. A TCS score was defined as the ratio between F50 (clonal expansion) and ExV (chaos), using BLOSUM62-based TCRdist between CDR3 peptides within each V-J. Welch's t-statistics and random forest reduced around 550 V-J features to 13, which were used in a naive Bayes classifier (R e1071). TCRdb took the public reads, trimmed them with fastp at Q25, ran MiXCR for clone calling and kept in-frame beta chains. Each record represents a unique CDR3 protein, reported with the most common genes and DNA among its rows. The V and J calls, along with clone size, are taken from TCRdb and not from the paper's own processing. The sample contains hundreds of thousands of distinct CDR3 sequences, 20% of them found a single time. The ten largest account for over 45% of the sample.

The CDR3 goes from the cysteine to the phenylalanine over 16 residues. Left in the record is the CDR3 DNA by itself, 48 bases read in frame from the first base. The junction shows trimming of 0 bases on V and 5 bases on J, and the gene matches do not reach 8 bases of it. From a lookup of the germline V gene (reference sequence), CDR1 and CDR2 are SGHKS and YYEKEE. In the ophthalmopathy patients, disease was moderately to severely active, with a Clinical Activity Score of 3 or more, a NOSPECS grade of 4 or more, and a duration of less than 3 months. Any patient with an uncontrolled infection, another autoimmune disease, pregnancy or lactation was excluded. Diagnoses were based on clinical symptoms, serum thyroxine and TRAb, thyroid ultrasound and orbital computed tomography. Ficoll-Paque density gradient centrifugation was used to isolate PBMCs from around 10 ml of fresh peripheral blood. Total RNA was extracted using Trizol reagent, and RNA quality was assessed on an Agilent 2100 Bioanalyzer.

What the authors observed across the whole study: Blood samples also contained most of the expanded thyroid clonotypes (frequency above 0.001), which suggests that blood repertoires may reflect thyroid immune responses. In validation, the model predicted progression to ophthalmopathy with about 71% sensitivity and less than 80% specificity, a median of roughly seven months before onset. A model built on a 13 V-J signature distinguished ophthalmopathy from stable hyperthyroidism, reaching roughly 88% sensitivity and 81.08% specificity in cross-validation and 80%/75% in testing. No statistical method was used to set the sample size in advance, and investigators knew the group allocation.

The chain is made from TRBV5-5 and TRBJ2-3, with 8 central nucleotides matching TRBD2. The sequenced sample consisted of blood. This TCR was recovered from a man aged 35 to 55 with Graves' ophthalmopathy. This receptor carries the CDR3 CASSLAGGALGDTQYF. The nucleotide sequence reads TGTGCCAGCAGCTTGGCCGGGGGGGCCCTTGGAGATACGCAGTATTTT.